These 16 T cell receptor beta chains came from one sample sequenced in a study of type 1 regulatory T cells. No antigen has been identified for these receptors. One entry per CDR3 protein results from TCRdb running MiXCR on the reads. In the table there are roughly 62,000 distinct CDR3 sequences, approximately 60% of which are singletons. Input material: cultured non-Tr1 T cells, either the whole culture or a sorted T cell fraction (not recorded which). The receptor set was obtained from a human donor in good health.

The CDR3 reads CASSLEDRTYNEQFF. In DNA, the CDR3 is TGTGCCAGCAGCTTAGAGGACAGAACCTACAATGAGCAGTTCTTC. This chain joins TRBV7-9 and TRBJ2-1, with D perhaps TRBD1 (6 bases). Trimming took 1 base from V and 2 from J, leaving 9 bases between them. Germline loops: CDR1 SEHNR, CDR2 FQNEAQ (reference sequence). The CDR3 totals 15 residues.

The chain carries TRBV4-1 and TRBJ2-5; unclear D gene. CDR3 length equals 17 residues. V shed 1 base and J shed 1 base, with 16 bases lying between them. CDR1 MGHRA and CDR2 YSYEKL come from the germline V gene. The CDR3 DNA sequence: TGCGCCAGCAGCCAAGTTGACATGGGGTTCCCCCAAGAGACCCAGTACTTC. As protein: CASSQVDMGFPQETQYF.

This clonotype is judged medium-sized. The V call is TRBV6-2 or TRBV6-3, the J call TRBJ2-2; D is uncertain. CDR1 is MNHEY, CDR2 SVGEGT, per germline. V was cut by 0 bases and J by 3 bases, with 2 bases left in between. The CDR3 covers 13 residues. The CDR3 region is CASSYSYTGELFF. The CDR3 DNA reads TGTGCCAGCAGTTACTCCTACACCGGGGAGCTGTTTTTT.

This clonotype was observed a single time. DNA for the CDR3: TGCGCCAGCAGTCAATCGGTACAACAGGGACTCACCGGGGAGCTGTTTTTT. Amino acid sequence: CASSQSVQQGLTGELFF. The chain is built from TRBV23-1 and TRBJ2-2; D is perhaps TRBD1 or TRBD2 (6 bases each). TRBV23-1 belongs to the ORF category, with a function that is uncertain. V gave up 0 bases and J gave up 4 bases, with 15 bases separating them. CDR3 length equals 17 residues.

The chain combines TRBV12-3 or TRBV12-4 with TRBJ2-2; weak D call: TRBD1 (5 bases). CDR3 length: 13 amino acids. V gave up 4 bases and J gave up 4 bases, with 7 bases separating them. In DNA, the CDR3 is TGTGCCAGCAGTTGGGGCAGCACCGGGGAGCTGTTTTTT. Residues: CASSWGSTGELFF.

The chain has TRBV20-1 and TRBJ1-3; TRBD1 is a possible D gene (6 bases). V gave up 1 base and J gave up 0 bases, with 13 bases separating them. The germline CDR1 and CDR2 sequences are DFQATT and SNEGSKA (reference sequence). The CDR3 totals 16 residues. The DNA of the CDR3 is TGCAGTGCTAGAGTTGGGGGCCTGAGCTCTGGAAACACCATATATTTT. Its protein is CSARVGGLSSGNTIYF.

Written as DNA, the CDR3 is TGTGCCAGCAGTTCCGGGGGACGCCTGGAGACCCAGTACTTC. It codes for CASSSGGRLETQYF. This chain uses TRBV12-3 or TRBV12-4 with TRBJ2-5, with D possibly being TRBD2 (6 bases). Trimming left V 4 bases short and J 5 bases short, with 14 bases between. This CDR3 comprises 14 residues.

This clonotype has only a few counts. The chain is built from TRBV19 and TRBJ2-7; 7 nucleotides agree with TRBD1. The CDR3 runs to 14 residues. Germline V gene data show CDR1 as LNHDA and CDR2 as SQIVND (reference sequence). Germline trimming cut 6 bases from V and 0 bases from J; bases unmatched to any gene: 5. CDR3 protein: CASSRTGDSYEQYF. Here the CDR3 DNA reads TGTGCCAGTAGCCGAACAGGGGACTCCTACGAGCAGTACTTC.

This clonotype was counted at least ten times. This chain uses TRBV28 with TRBJ2-3; TRBD2 matches 10 bases. Germline V CDR1 and CDR2: MDHEN, SYDVKM. The CDR3 consists of 15 residues. Losses at the gene ends were 4 bases for V and 2 bases for J; bases not matched to a gene: 3. The CDR3 DNA follows: TGTGCCAGCAGTTACGGGACTAGCGACACAGATACGCAGTATTTT. Translated: CASSYGTSDTDTQYF.

CDR3 region: CSARASDSKGSPLHF. The CDR3 region has the DNA TGCAGTGCTAGAGCCTCCGACAGCAAGGGTTCACCCCTCCACTTT. This chain connects TRBV20-1 to TRBJ1-6; weak D call: TRBD1 (5 bases). The V and J ends lost 1 base and 9 bases respectively, with 16 bases between them. There are 15 residues in the CDR3. Germline CDR1 and CDR2: DFQATT and SNEGSKA (reference sequence).

The chain joins TRBV3-1 to TRBJ2-1, with 10 bases fitting TRBD1. The J call is doubtful: the DNA matches TRBJ2-5 better. This CDR3 has 16 residues. CDR1 and CDR2 (germline): LGHDT, YNNKEL (reference sequence). DNA of the CDR3: TGTGCCAGCAGCCAAGAGGGACAGGGGATCGGAGAGACCCAGTACTTC. Translated: CASSQEGQGIGETQYF.

This clonotype was seen only a few times. The chain combines TRBV27 with TRBJ2-1, with D unclear. This CDR3 has 15 amino acids. Germline V lookup: CDR1 MNHEY, CDR2 SMNVEV (reference sequence). V was clipped by 8 bases and J by 2 bases, with 16 bases between them. The CDR3 loop is CASRPLRATYNEQFF. DNA for the CDR3: TGTGCCAGCCGGCCTCTCCGGGCCACCTACAATGAGCAGTTCTTC.

The chain has TRBV10-3 and TRBJ1-2, with 9 positions matching TRBD1. Germline assignment: CDR1 ENHRY and CDR2 SYGVKD. After removal of 6 bases from V and 8 bases from J, the junction contained 4 bases not matched to a gene. This CDR3 spans 12 amino acids. This chain's CDR3 is CAIRRTGEGYTF. DNA for the CDR3: TGTGCCATCAGGAGGACAGGGGAAGGCTACACCTTC.

The chain employs TRBV5-4 and TRBJ2-3; TRBD2 is a possible D gene (6 bases). This CDR3 comprises 13 residues. Germline V gives CDR1 SGHNT, CDR2 YYREEE (reference sequence). V was pared by 7 bases and J by 2 bases, with 11 bases between. CDR3 protein: CASGGLATDTQYF. In DNA form, the CDR3 reads TGTGCCAGCGGAGGGCTGGCCACAGATACGCAGTATTTT.

The chain recombines TRBV11-1 with TRBJ2-7, with TRBD1 identical over 8 bases. This CDR3 is built from 17 residues. Germline CDR1 and CDR2: SGHAT and FQDESV (reference sequence). V lost 1 base and J lost 4; bases outside the gene matches: 12. The CDR3 protein is CASSLGGVKTGAYEQYF. The CDR3 DNA reads as TGTGCCAGCAGCTTAGGCGGGGTGAAGACAGGGGCGTACGAGCAGTACTTC.

The rearrangement links TRBV5-1 to TRBJ1-1; a weak D match, TRBD1 (5 bases). V was pared by 4 bases and J by 0 bases, with 22 bases between. From germline, CDR1 is SGHRS and CDR2 YFSETQ. The CDR3 runs 18 residues. The CDR3 sequence: CASSPGILGLPVNTEAFF. The CDR3 bases are TGCGCCAGCAGCCCGGGGATTTTGGGGCTCCCCGTGAACACTGAAGCTTTCTTT.